Sequencing of this T cell receptor (beta chain) was carried out in a study of blood T cells in healthy people across ages. Caucasian individuals from Russia who were healthy and aged 6 to 90 acted as donors. Study-level findings and limits: Naive T cell percentage showed a strong correlation with the diversity of TCR beta. Both naive CD4+ cell counts and diversity were greater in long-lived donors than in aged donors.

Trimming stripped 6 bases from V and 1 base from J, with 15 bases between. CDR3 length: 15 amino acids. Germline V lookup: CDR1 SGHTA, CDR2 FQGNSA. For the second PCR, which ran for about 7 to 11 cycles, a sample-barcoded 5' primer and a J-beta primer mix were used. Each CDR3 protein gets one entry after TCRdb re-called the 5' RACE reads with MiXCR. This table has about 900,000 distinct CDR3 sequences, about 59% appearing once. The table lists this clonotype with a count of one. What it binds is not known. This clonotype originated in a man younger than 45 in good health. Sequenced material: blood. The V and J genes are TRBV7-2 and TRBJ2-5; D ambiguous. As DNA, the CDR3 is TGTGCCAGCAGTACTCACTACGAGATCCAAGAGACCCAGTACTTC. The encoded protein is CASSTHYEIQETQYF.